This T cell receptor (beta chain) derives from a study of blood T cell repertoires in COVID-19. Study as a whole: From the United States, Italy and Spain came samples of acute and convalescent COVID-19. Sources were T cells, B-cell-depleted T cells, or PBMCs; the material itself was cDNA or gDNA.

CDR1 and CDR2 (germline): SGHRS, YFSETQ. The V end lost 5 bases, the J end lost 4 bases, and 15 bases lay between the germline ends. This CDR3 comprises 14 residues. As originally analysed: Cell counts per sample came from amplifying reference gene primers. Data came from immunoSEQ multiplex PCR; TCRdb stores just in-frame clones and leaves some out. The V and J calls and clone size come from that table; D and trimming were worked out from the DNA. The data show some 70,000 clones, with more than 75% seen just once and 5.5% to 8% held by the top ten. The sample comprised peripheral blood. The TCR was taken from a man aged 50 to 60 with active COVID-19. The V call is TRBV5-1, the J call TRBJ1-2; D unclear. In nucleotides, the CDR3 is TGCGCCAGCAGTCGGGAGGCGGCCTCCTATGGCTACACCTTC. Its translation: CASSREAASYGYTF.